A single sample gave rise to the 23 T cell receptor beta chains below, sequenced in a study of cytomegalovirus exposure and HLA in healthy donors. This PCR relied on a set of 60 Vbeta primers and 13 Jbeta primers. Sequencing used immunoSEQ multiplex PCR; TCRdb keeps in-frame clones, though not all of them. The data hold roughly 150,000 clones, with 75% to 80% observed a single time. Sequenced material: PBMCs. Every receptor here comes from a woman in her twenties or thirties in good health and CMV-seronegative.

The chain couples TRBV6-1 to TRBJ2-6; weak D call: TRBD1 (5 bases). Trimming left V 2 bases short and J 0 bases short, with 23 bases between. The CDR3 runs to 21 residues. CDR1 is MNHNS and CDR2 is SASEGT in the germline V gene. The CDR3 coding sequence is TGTGCCAGCAGTGAATTAATGTGGGCAGCAGGGATAAGCTCTGGGGCCAACGTCCTGACTTTC. Its protein is CASSELMWAAGISSGANVLTF.

This clone has just a few counts. V and J are TRBV10-3 and TRBJ1-2, with TRBD1 matching over 7 bases. The V and J ends lost 7 bases and 5 bases, in that order; junction bases with no gene match: 4. From germline, CDR1 is ENHRY and CDR2 SYGVKD. This CDR3 has 12 residues. The CDR3 DNA follows: TGTGCCATCATGGGGACAGATTATGGCTACACCTTC. Translation gives CAIMGTDYGYTF.

The chain has TRBV4-2 and TRBJ2-2; D is possibly TRBD1 (5 bases). There are 13 residues in the CDR3. Per germline, CDR1 LGHNA and CDR2 YNFKEQ. Trimming took 3 bases from V and 5 from J, leaving 7 bases between them. CDR3 nucleotide sequence: TGTGCCAGCAGCCAGGGGCGGACCGGGGAGCTGTTTTTT. Translation gives CASSQGRTGELFF.

This chain links TRBV5-4 with TRBJ1-5; D is ambiguous. Germline V gives CDR1 SGHNT, CDR2 YYREEE (reference sequence). The CDR3 consists of 16 residues. Trimming removed 1 base at V and 2 bases at J, with 13 bases between. As DNA, the CDR3 is TGTGCCAGCAGCTTGACCCCCGGGATGGGCAATCAGCCCCAGCATTTT. Translated, it gives CASSLTPGMGNQPQHF.

This clone occurred once. The chain recombines TRBV25-1 with TRBJ2-6; 10 nucleotides agree with TRBD2. V was clipped by 6 bases and J by 0 bases; unmatched bases: 8. Per germline, CDR1 MGHDK and CDR2 SYGVNS. The CDR3 loop spans 18 amino acids. CDR3 in amino acids: CASRASGGVGSGANVLTF. CDR3 bases: TGTGCCAGCAGGGCCAGCGGGGGGGTCGGCTCTGGGGCCAACGTCCTGACTTTC.

The chain uses TRBV9 and TRBJ2-1, with 8 bases that match TRBD2. Per the germline V gene, CDR1 is SGDLS and CDR2 is YYNGEE. After removal of 4 bases from V and 1 base from J, the junction contained 4 bases not matched to a gene. CDR3 length: 15 residues. Written as DNA, the CDR3 is TGTGCCAGCAGCCCGACTAGCGCTTCCTACAATGAGCAGTTCTTC. It yields the protein CASSPTSASYNEQFF. The full variable domain, in which reference TRBV9 and TRBJ2-1 provide the parts outside the CDR3, is DSGVTQTPKHLITATGQRVTLRCSPRSGDLSVYWYQQSLDQGLQFLIQYYNGEERAKGNILERFSAQQFPDLHSELNLSSLELGDSALYFCASSPTSASYNEQFFGPGTRLTVL.

The chain carries TRBV5-1 and TRBJ2-7, with 9 bases lining up with TRBD1. Germline CDR1 is SGHRS and CDR2 is YFSETQ. The CDR3 runs 14 residues. The V and J ends lost 4 bases and 5 bases, in that order; junction bases with no gene match: 7. In nucleotides, the CDR3 is TGCGCCAGCAGCCTCCGGACAGGGGCCGACGAGCAGTACTTC. This sequence encodes CASSLRTGADEQYF.

The V call is TRBV9, the J call TRBJ2-2; 7 bases match TRBD1. The trim removed 4 bases at V and 7 bases at J, leaving 7 bases unmatched. The V gene's germline CDR1 is SGDLS and CDR2 YYNGEE. This CDR3 spans 14 amino acids. The chain's CDR3 is CASSSTGVFGELFF. CDR3 bases: TGTGCCAGCAGCTCAACAGGGGTCTTCGGGGAGCTGTTTTTT.

This clone has a single count. The chain is built from TRBV20-1 and TRBJ1-1, with a weak D call TRBD1 (6 bases). The CDR3 is 11 residues long. Deletions cut 8 bases from V and 3 bases from J, with 10 bases between. Per the germline V gene, CDR1 is DFQATT and CDR2 is SNEGSKA (reference sequence). The chain's CDR3 is CSRRGYTEAFF. The CDR3 nucleotides read TGCAGTCGCAGGGGATACACTGAAGCTTTCTTT.

This chain joins TRBV29-1 and TRBJ2-3; 9 nucleotides match TRBD1. The CDR3 spans 13 residues. Germline V lookup: CDR1 SQVTM, CDR2 ANQGSEA. V shed 4 bases and J 7 bases; nucleotides not matched to a gene: 6. CDR3 in amino acids: CSVGTGGANTQYF. Written as DNA, the CDR3 is TGCAGCGTTGGTACAGGGGGCGCGAATACGCAGTATTTT.

This chain connects TRBV5-6 to TRBJ2-7, with D maybe TRBD1 (5 bases). CDR3 length: 11 amino acids. Germline CDR1 reads SGHDT; CDR2 reads YYEEEE. V was pared by 2 bases and J by 7 bases, with 7 bases between. The CDR3 loop reads CASSLRTEQYF. The DNA for the CDR3 is TGTGCCAGCAGCTTACGGACAGAGCAGTACTTC.

This chain links TRBV29-1 with TRBJ1-4, with TRBD1 identical over 12 bases. CDR3 length: 14 amino acids. Trimming took 6 bases from V and 8 from J; bases not matched to a gene: 7. CDR1 SQVTM and CDR2 ANQGSEA come from the germline V gene. The DNA for the CDR3 is TGCAGCGTACACAAGGGGACAGGGGGCGAAAAACTGTTTTTT. Its protein is CSVHKGTGGEKLFF. The whole variable domain, filled in from reference TRBV29-1 and TRBJ1-4, reads SAVISQKPSRDICQRGTSLTIQCQVDSQVTMMFWYRQQPGQSLTLIATANQGSEATYESGFVIDKFPISRPNLTFSTLTVSNMSPEDSSIYLCSVHKGTGGEKLFFGSGTQLSVL.

The chain couples TRBV5-5 to TRBJ1-2; D uncertain. V lost 2 bases, J lost 0 bases, and 8 bases lay in between. The CDR3 length is 14 residues. Germline V gene lookup returns CDR1 SGHKS and CDR2 YYEKEE (reference sequence). This CDR3 reads CASSFEGTNYGYTF. CDR3 coding DNA: TGTGCCAGCAGCTTCGAGGGCACTAACTATGGCTACACCTTC.

The chain uses TRBV5-1 and TRBJ2-3; the match to TRBD1 covers 7 bases. CDR1 is SGHRS, CDR2 YFSETQ, per germline. V shed 2 bases and J 6 bases; nucleotides not matched to a gene: 12. The CDR3 consists of 16 residues. CDR3 protein: CASSLGTAHTGDTQYF. In nucleotides, the CDR3 is TGCGCCAGCAGCTTAGGGACAGCCCATACGGGGGATACGCAGTATTTT. The full variable domain, its missing parts supplied by reference TRBV5-1 and TRBJ2-3, is KAGVTQTPRYLIKTRGQQVTLSCSPISGHRSVSWYQQTPGQGLQFLFEYFSETQRNKGNFPGRFSGRQFSNSRSEMNVSTLELGDSALYLCASSLGTAHTGDTQYFGPGTRLTVL.

This clone was seen more than once but under ten times. The chain uses TRBV6-5 and TRBJ1-5, with unresolved D. The CDR3 sequence is 15 residues long. The V gene lost 0 bases and the J gene lost 0 bases, with 6 bases spanning the gap. CDR1 and CDR2 (germline): MNHEY, SVGAGI. The CDR3 region is CASSYSRYSNQPQHF. CDR3 coding DNA: TGTGCCAGCAGTTACTCTCGGTATAGCAATCAGCCCCAGCATTTT.

V usage is TRBV6-5 and J usage is TRBJ1-1; 7 nucleotides align to TRBD1. The CDR3 totals 14 residues. CDR1 is MNHEY, CDR2 SVGAGI, per germline. V lost 2 bases, J lost 5 bases, and 5 bases stayed unmatched. CDR3 sequence reads: CASSYRGGRTEAFF. The CDR3 DNA reads TGTGCCAGCAGTTACCGAGGGGGCCGAACTGAAGCTTTCTTT.

This chain connects TRBV6-5 to TRBJ1-1, with a possible D match to TRBD1 (5 bases). The germline gives CDR1 MNHEY, CDR2 SVGAGI. The CDR3 extends over 13 amino acids. V was cut by 3 bases and J by 5 bases, with 10 bases left in between. CDR3 sequence reads: CASSYKRGTEAFF. As DNA, the CDR3 is TGTGCCAGCAGTTATAAGCGGGGGACTGAAGCTTTCTTT.

The rearrangement links TRBV7-6 to TRBJ1-3, with 8 positions matching TRBD1. The CDR3 is 16 residues long. The germline V gene encodes CDR1 SGHVS and CDR2 FNYEAQ. The trim removed 5 bases at V and 4 bases at J, leaving 10 bases unmatched. DNA of the CDR3: TGTGCCAGCAGCCAGGGACAGGCTAAGGGGGGAAACACCATATATTTT. As protein: CASSQGQAKGGNTIYF.

J is TRBJ1-1 and V is TRBV5-1, with 7 bases aligning to TRBD1. The CDR3 contains 12 residues. V dropped 9 bases and J dropped 5; count of bases not matched to a gene: 7. The V gene's germline CDR1 is SGHRS and CDR2 YFSETQ. The CDR3 loop reads CATTGDFTEAFF. In DNA, the CDR3 is TGCGCCACCACAGGGGATTTTACTGAAGCTTTCTTT. The variable domain in full, with the rest retrieved from reference TRBV5-1 and TRBJ1-1, is KAGVTQTPRYLIKTRGQQVTLSCSPISGHRSVSWYQQTPGQGLQFLFEYFSETQRNKGNFPGRFSGRQFSNSRSEMNVSTLELGDSALYLCATTGDFTEAFFGQGTRLTVV.

The CDR3 spells CASSFGTFSSYNEQFF. DNA for the CDR3: TGTGCCAGCAGCTTCGGGACATTTAGCTCCTACAATGAGCAGTTCTTC. V gene TRBV27 combines with J gene TRBJ2-1; a possible D gene is TRBD1 (6 bases). From germline, CDR1 is MNHEY and CDR2 SMNVEV (reference sequence). Trimming pared 6 bases from V and 0 bases from J, leaving 15 bases between. The CDR3 length is 16 residues.

The V and J genes are TRBV4-3 and TRBJ1-1; D is unclear. Looked up from germline, CDR1 is LGHNA and CDR2 is YSLEER. The length of the CDR3 is 15 residues. Between the trimmed V and J ends, which lost 0 bases and 1 base, there was a span of 9 bases. The CDR3 DNA follows: TGCGCCAGCAGCCAAGATTTTACAGCGAACACTGAAGCTTTCTTT. It specifies CASSQDFTANTEAFF.

V gene TRBV4-1 combines with J gene TRBJ1-2; TRBD1 might be the D (6 bases). V was clipped by 1 base and J by 7 bases, with 19 bases between them. The CDR3 consists of 16 residues. Germline V CDR1 and CDR2: MGHRA, YSYEKL. CDR3 sequence: CASSQGHREDRGGYTF. CDR3 DNA sequence: TGCGCCAGCAGCCAAGGACACAGGGAAGATCGGGGTGGCTACACCTTC.

The chain has TRBV5-4 and TRBJ2-1; 10 bases line up with TRBD2. The V and J ends lost 5 bases and 1 base, in that order; junction bases with no gene match: 6. CDR3 length: 16 residues. Germline V gives CDR1 SGHNT, CDR2 YYREEE (reference sequence). The CDR3 coding sequence is TGTGCCAGCAGTCTAGCGGGGGCCTCTTCCTACAATGAGCAGTTCTTC. It encodes CASSLAGASSYNEQFF.